This T cell receptor beta chain is from a study of blood T cells in healthy people across ages. Findings of the study overall: Unknown CMV status may confound age-related changes in expanded clones.

The CDR3 loop spans 16 amino acids. V was shortened by 0 bases and J by 8 bases, with 17 bases between the two germline ends. From germline, CDR1 is MNHEY and CDR2 SVGEGT. PCR was performed a second time for about 7 to 12 cycles using a sample-barcoded 5' primer and a J-beta primer mix. A template-switch adaptor containing 12 random nucleotides labeled each cDNA molecule. One entry per CDR3 protein, called by TCRdb with MiXCR from the 5' RACE reads. The sample has roughly 790,000 distinct CDR3 sequences, about 42% seen once. Comments on this clonotype: No antigen is known for it.

The chain links TRBV6-2 or TRBV6-3 to TRBJ2-1; a weak D match, TRBD2 (6 bases). Sequenced material: blood. The sequence came from a woman aged 60-75 years in good health. The CDR3 DNA sequence: TGTGCCAGCAGTTACTCTTCGGGGGTGGGGTCGGATGAGCAGTTCTTC. Translated, it gives CASSYSSGVGSDEQFF.